Listed below are T cell receptor beta chains from one sample, sequenced in a study of cytomegalovirus exposure and HLA in healthy donors. Libraries were prepared by immunoSEQ multiplex PCR; TCRdb keeps only in-frame clonotypes and omits some of them. The sample comprises around 140,000 clones, roughly 74% of which are singletons, and 5.5% to 8.5% rests with the top ten. Sample: PBMCs. Receptors were obtained from a male donor in good health and CMV-seronegative. Each CDR3 is given with its conserved first and last residue. Fields, in order: clone size, D gene, J gene, V gene, CDR3 DNA, CDR3 protein. A D gene is named only where the DNA matches it firmly. Size is stated for part of the rows, as once, few or many counts, or as a class when the clone is expanded.

abundance: once; d_gene: TRBD1; j_gene: TRBJ1-2; v_gene: TRBV6-1; CDR3nt: TGTGCCAGCAGCGAGTCCTGGACAGGGTACGGCTACACCTTC; CDR3aa: CASSESWTGYGYTF
abundance: -; d_gene: TRBD2; j_gene: TRBJ2-3; v_gene: TRBV11-2; CDR3nt: TGTGCCAGCAGCTTCGGACTAGCGGGAGGAGATACGCAGTATTTT; CDR3aa: CASSFGLAGGDTQYF
abundance: -; d_gene: -; j_gene: TRBJ2-5; v_gene: TRBV9; CDR3nt: TGTGCCAGCAGCGTAGCAGGATACCAAGAGACCCAGTACTTC; CDR3aa: CASSVAGYQETQYF
abundance: -; d_gene: -; j_gene: TRBJ1-3; v_gene: TRBV7-9; CDR3nt: TGTGCCAGCAGCTTGGGGGGAACCGGAAACACCATATATTTT; CDR3aa: CASSLGGTGNTIYF
abundance: -; d_gene: -; j_gene: TRBJ1-2; v_gene: TRBV28; CDR3nt: TGTGCCAGCATCCCACAGGCCCCCAACTATGGCTACACCTTC; CDR3aa: CASIPQAPNYGYTF
abundance: once; d_gene: TRBD2; j_gene: TRBJ2-7; v_gene: TRBV28; CDR3nt: TGTGCCAGCAGTTTCCTCATCCTAGCGGGGGGGAGCGACGAGCAGTACTTC; CDR3aa: CASSFLILAGGSDEQYF
abundance: -; d_gene: TRBD1; j_gene: TRBJ2-7; v_gene: TRBV13; CDR3nt: TGTGCCAGCAGCTTAGGGGGACAGGGGGACGAGCAGTACTTC; CDR3aa: CASSLGGQGDEQYF
abundance: -; d_gene: -; j_gene: TRBJ2-2; v_gene: TRBV6-5; CDR3nt: TGTGCCACCGGGTCAAACACCGGGGAGCTGTTTTTT; CDR3aa: CATGSNTGELFF
abundance: -; d_gene: TRBD2; j_gene: TRBJ2-7; v_gene: TRBV30; CDR3nt: TGTGCCTGGAAACTAGCGGGTGGGTACTACGAGCAGTACTTC; CDR3aa: CAWKLAGGYYEQYF
abundance: -; d_gene: TRBD2; j_gene: TRBJ2-5; v_gene: TRBV5-4; CDR3nt: TGTGCCAGCAGCCTTGATGGGGGGACTAGCGGGGGTCTGACCCAGTACTTC; CDR3aa: CASSLDGGTSGGLTQYF
abundance: -; d_gene: -; j_gene: TRBJ2-7; v_gene: TRBV9; CDR3nt: TGTGCCAGCAGCGTAGATGAGGACAGCACCTACGAGCAGTACTTC; CDR3aa: CASSVDEDSTYEQYF
abundance: -; d_gene: TRBD2; j_gene: TRBJ2-6; v_gene: TRBV9; CDR3nt: TGTGCCAGCAGCGTTTTCCTGACTAGCGGGAGCTCTGGGGCCAACGTCCTGACTTTC; CDR3aa: CASSVFLTSGSSGANVLTF
abundance: -; d_gene: -; j_gene: TRBJ1-1; v_gene: TRBV14; CDR3nt: TGTGCCAGCAGCCAAGTCGCGAGCCCGGGCACTGAAGCTTTCTTT; CDR3aa: CASSQVASPGTEAFF
abundance: -; d_gene: -; j_gene: TRBJ2-6; v_gene: TRBV30; CDR3nt: TGTGCCTGGTCTCGCTCTGGGGCCAACGTCCTGACTTTC; CDR3aa: CAWSRSGANVLTF
abundance: -; d_gene: -; j_gene: TRBJ1-2; v_gene: TRBV4-3; CDR3nt: TGCGCCAGCACACCTGGAGGTTTTGGGGATCTGGGCTACACCTTC; CDR3aa: CASTPGGFGDLGYTF
abundance: -; d_gene: -; j_gene: TRBJ2-3; v_gene: TRBV7-3; CDR3nt: TGTGCCAGCAGCCTAGGGGGAATCACAGATACGCAGTATTTT; CDR3aa: CASSLGGITDTQYF
abundance: -; d_gene: TRBD1; j_gene: TRBJ2-7; v_gene: TRBV5-1; CDR3nt: TGCGCCAGCAGTATTCTCGGGACAGCGGACGAGCAGTACTTC; CDR3aa: CASSILGTADEQYF
abundance: -; d_gene: TRBD1; j_gene: TRBJ2-5; v_gene: TRBV29-1; CDR3nt: TGCAGCGTGTCCGGGACAGGGGTCCAAGAGACCCAGTACTTC; CDR3aa: CSVSGTGVQETQYF
abundance: -; d_gene: -; j_gene: TRBJ1-5; v_gene: TRBV7-2; CDR3nt: TGTGCCAGCAGTACACAGGGCGGTCAGCCCCAGCATTTT; CDR3aa: CASSTQGGQPQHF
abundance: few; d_gene: TRBD1; j_gene: TRBJ1-2; v_gene: TRBV5-1; CDR3nt: TGCGCCAGCAAAGAACCGGGACAGGGGGAGTTTGGCTACACCTTC; CDR3aa: CASKEPGQGEFGYTF
abundance: -; d_gene: -; j_gene: TRBJ2-7; v_gene: TRBV9; CDR3nt: TGTGCCAGCAGCGGCCCCGGCAGCGAGCAGTACTTC; CDR3aa: CASSGPGSEQYF
abundance: -; d_gene: -; j_gene: TRBJ1-4; v_gene: TRBV28; CDR3nt: TGTGCCAGCAGTTTATCAGGGGCAGGCGAAAAACTGTTTTTT; CDR3aa: CASSLSGAGEKLFF
abundance: -; d_gene: -; j_gene: TRBJ1-3; v_gene: TRBV11-2; CDR3nt: TGTGCCAGCAGCTTAGCGGCCTCAACAGGGAGCTCTGGAAACACCATATATTTT; CDR3aa: CASSLAASTGSSGNTIYF
abundance: -; d_gene: TRBD2; j_gene: TRBJ2-5; v_gene: TRBV7-2; CDR3nt: TGTGCCAGCAGCCCTCAACCCGGACTAGCGGGGGGGACCCAGTACTTC; CDR3aa: CASSPQPGLAGGTQYF
abundance: -; d_gene: -; j_gene: TRBJ2-7; v_gene: TRBV28; CDR3nt: TGTGCCAGCAGCCCCTATGGACTAACCTACGAGCAGTACTTC; CDR3aa: CASSPYGLTYEQYF
abundance: -; d_gene: -; j_gene: TRBJ2-3; v_gene: TRBV6-5; CDR3nt: TGTGCCAGCAGTTCCGGGACTTTGGGAGATACGCAGTATTTT; CDR3aa: CASSSGTLGDTQYF
abundance: -; d_gene: TRBD2; j_gene: TRBJ2-4; v_gene: TRBV11-2; CDR3nt: TGTGCCAGCAGCTTAGGGGGGGGAGCCAAAAACATTCAGTACTTC; CDR3aa: CASSLGGGAKNIQYF
abundance: -; d_gene: -; j_gene: TRBJ2-1; v_gene: TRBV21-1; CDR3nt: TGTGCCAGCAGCCTTAGCCACCAGCGGGAGAGGGATGAGCAGTTCTTC; CDR3aa: CASSLSHQRERDEQFF
abundance: few; d_gene: -; j_gene: TRBJ1-5; v_gene: TRBV21-1; CDR3nt: TGTGCCAGCAGCGTAGGGGTCGACAGTTATAGCAATCAGCCCCAGCATTTT; CDR3aa: CASSVGVDSYSNQPQHF
abundance: few; d_gene: -; j_gene: TRBJ1-2; v_gene: TRBV5-6; CDR3nt: TGTGCCAGCAGCTCGACAACAGGGCCGGCTGGCTACACCTTC; CDR3aa: CASSSTTGPAGYTF
abundance: -; d_gene: -; j_gene: TRBJ2-2; v_gene: TRBV7-3; CDR3nt: TGTGCCAGCAGCGTATCCGGGACTTCAACCGGGGAGCTGTTTTTT; CDR3aa: CASSVSGTSTGELFF
abundance: -; d_gene: TRBD2; j_gene: TRBJ2-7; v_gene: TRBV12-5; CDR3nt: TGTGCTAGTGGCCAAAGGCCGGGGGGACCCTACGAGCAGTACTTC; CDR3aa: CASGQRPGGPYEQYF
abundance: few; d_gene: -; j_gene: TRBJ2-1; v_gene: TRBV4-2; CDR3nt: TGTGCCAGCAGCCCGGAGGGCCAGGACAATGAGCAGTTCTTC; CDR3aa: CASSPEGQDNEQFF
abundance: -; d_gene: TRBD2; j_gene: TRBJ2-1; v_gene: TRBV7-2; CDR3nt: TGTGCCAGCAGCACCGTAGCGGGAGGCTACAATGAGCAGTTCTTC; CDR3aa: CASSTVAGGYNEQFF
abundance: -; d_gene: TRBD1; j_gene: TRBJ1-3; v_gene: TRBV19; CDR3nt: TGTGCCAGTAGTCCCCGGGACAGTCGCTCTGGAAACACCATATATTTT; CDR3aa: CASSPRDSRSGNTIYF
abundance: -; d_gene: TRBD2; j_gene: TRBJ2-1; v_gene: TRBV9; CDR3nt: TGTGCCAGCAGCGTAGCTATAACTAGCGGGGCTAATAATGAGCAGTTCTTC; CDR3aa: CASSVAITSGANNEQFF
abundance: few; d_gene: -; j_gene: TRBJ2-3; v_gene: TRBV28; CDR3nt: TGTGCCAGCAGTTATAGGGGTAGCACAGATACGCAGTATTTT; CDR3aa: CASSYRGSTDTQYF